This TCR beta chain was sequenced in a study of shared clonotypes between healthy human individuals. Findings and limits, study-wide: Sample collection involved blood only; tissue repertoires are likely different.

The trim removed 5 bases at V and 3 bases at J, leaving 7 bases unmatched. This CDR3 spans 16 amino acids. Germline loops: CDR1 SEHNR, CDR2 FQNEAQ (reference sequence). The authors divided CD4+ cells into CD45RA+ naive and CD45RA-negative memory subsets. At the deep level, the assay was run. Sorted-subset replicate PCRs used roughly 180 ng DNA, tens of thousands of T cell genomes. Profiling relied on immunoSEQ multiplex PCR, and the TCRdb table lists in-frame clones only, not all of them. Of some 2 million clones in the sample, 85% to 95% were seen once. Concerning this clone: Its matching antigen is unknown.

The TCR comes from a man aged 18 to 29 in good health. The sequenced sample was naive CD4+ T cells sorted from blood. Subset specified: CD45RA+ positively selected. V gene TRBV7-9 combines with J gene TRBJ2-7; TRBD2 aligns across 13 bases. The CDR3 region has the DNA TGTGCCAGCAGCCCATTGGGACTAGCGGGGAACTACGAGCAGTACTTC. Protein: CASSPLGLAGNYEQYF.